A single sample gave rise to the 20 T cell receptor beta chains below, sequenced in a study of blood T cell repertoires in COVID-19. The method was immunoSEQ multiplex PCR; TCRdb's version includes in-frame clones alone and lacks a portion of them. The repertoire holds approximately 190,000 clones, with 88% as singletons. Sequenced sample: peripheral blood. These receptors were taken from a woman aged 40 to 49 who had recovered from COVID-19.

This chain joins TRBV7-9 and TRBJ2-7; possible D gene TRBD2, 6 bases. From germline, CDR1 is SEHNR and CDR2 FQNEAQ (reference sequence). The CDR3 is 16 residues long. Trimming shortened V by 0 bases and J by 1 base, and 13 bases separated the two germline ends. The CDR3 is CASSLAALGSSYEQYF. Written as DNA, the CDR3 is TGTGCCAGCAGCTTAGCGGCGCTCGGGAGTTCCTACGAGCAGTACTTC.

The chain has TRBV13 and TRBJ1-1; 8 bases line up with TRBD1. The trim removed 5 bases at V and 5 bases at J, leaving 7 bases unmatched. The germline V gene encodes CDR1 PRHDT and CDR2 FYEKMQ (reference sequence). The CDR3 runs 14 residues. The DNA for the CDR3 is TGTGCCAGCAGCCTGACAGGGGAGAGGACTGAAGCTTTCTTT. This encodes CASSLTGERTEAFF.

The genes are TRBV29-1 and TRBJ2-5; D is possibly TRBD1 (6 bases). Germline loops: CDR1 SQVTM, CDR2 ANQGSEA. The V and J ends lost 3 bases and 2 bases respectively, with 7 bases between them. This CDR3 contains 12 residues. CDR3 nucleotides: TGCAGCGTTGAGAGGGGGCAAGAGACCCAGTACTTC. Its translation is CSVERGQETQYF.

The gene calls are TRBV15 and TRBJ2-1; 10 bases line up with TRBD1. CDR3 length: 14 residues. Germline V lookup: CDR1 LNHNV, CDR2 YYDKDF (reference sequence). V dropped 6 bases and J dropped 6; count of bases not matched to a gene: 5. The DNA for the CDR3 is TGTGCCACCAGTACCGGGACAGGGGCCAATGAGCAGTTCTTC. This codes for CATSTGTGANEQFF.

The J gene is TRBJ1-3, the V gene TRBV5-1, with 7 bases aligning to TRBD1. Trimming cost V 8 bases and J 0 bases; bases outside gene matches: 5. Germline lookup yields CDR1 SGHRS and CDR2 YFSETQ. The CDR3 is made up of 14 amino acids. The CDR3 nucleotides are TGCGCCAGTAGACAGGGATTCTCTGGAAACACCATATATTTT. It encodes CASRQGFSGNTIYF.

CDR3 nucleotides: TGTGCCAGTAGTCGACAGATTGTGTTGAACACTGAAGCTTTCTTT. This gives the protein CASSRQIVLNTEAFF. This sequence joins TRBV19 and TRBJ1-1, with D maybe TRBD1 (5 bases). Germline V gives CDR1 LNHDA, CDR2 SQIVND (reference sequence). This CDR3 is built from 15 residues. Trimming removed 5 bases at V and 0 bases at J, with 13 bases between.

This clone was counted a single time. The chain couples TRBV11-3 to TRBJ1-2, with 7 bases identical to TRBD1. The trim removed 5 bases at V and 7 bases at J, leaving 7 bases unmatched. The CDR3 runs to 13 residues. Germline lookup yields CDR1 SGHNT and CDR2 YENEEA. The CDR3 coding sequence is TGTGCCAGCAGCCATTCGACAGGGACTGGCTACACCTTC. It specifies CASSHSTGTGYTF.

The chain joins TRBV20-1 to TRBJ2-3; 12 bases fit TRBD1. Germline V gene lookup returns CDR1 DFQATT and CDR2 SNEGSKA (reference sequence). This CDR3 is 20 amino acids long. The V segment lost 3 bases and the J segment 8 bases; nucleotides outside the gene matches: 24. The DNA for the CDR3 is TGCAGTGCTAGTGGCCTGGGGGACAGGGGGCCCCGTTCCCCCTCCGGTACGCAGTATTTT. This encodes CSASGLGDRGPRSPSGTQYF.

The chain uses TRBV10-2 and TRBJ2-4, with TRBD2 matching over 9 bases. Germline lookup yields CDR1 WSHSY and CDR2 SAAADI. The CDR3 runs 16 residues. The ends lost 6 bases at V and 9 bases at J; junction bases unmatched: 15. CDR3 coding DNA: TGCGCCAGCAGCCGAGAAGGGTTTAGCGGGAGAGCCATTCAGTACTTC. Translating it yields CASSREGFSGRAIQYF.

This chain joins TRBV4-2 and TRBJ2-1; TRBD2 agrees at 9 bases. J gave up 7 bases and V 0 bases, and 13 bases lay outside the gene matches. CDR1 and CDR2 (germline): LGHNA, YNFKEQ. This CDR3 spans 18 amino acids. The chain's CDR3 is CASSQEGGGRATVNEQFF. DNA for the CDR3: TGTGCCAGCAGCCAAGAGGGTGGCGGGAGGGCCACTGTGAATGAGCAGTTCTTC.

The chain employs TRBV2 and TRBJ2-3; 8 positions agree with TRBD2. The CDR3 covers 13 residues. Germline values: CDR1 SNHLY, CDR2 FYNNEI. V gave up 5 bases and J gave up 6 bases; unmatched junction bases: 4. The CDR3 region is CASSSLAGDTQYF. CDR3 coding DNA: TGTGCCAGCAGTTCCTTAGCGGGGGATACGCAGTATTTT.

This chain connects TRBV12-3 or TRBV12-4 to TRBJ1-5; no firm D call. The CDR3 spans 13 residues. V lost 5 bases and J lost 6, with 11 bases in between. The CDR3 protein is CASSPREAQPQHF. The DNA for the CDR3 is TGTGCCAGCAGTCCAAGGGAGGCTCAGCCCCAGCATTTT.

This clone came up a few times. The CDR3 sequence: CASSLTSGKLFF. The CDR3 coding sequence is TGTGCCAGCAGTTTGACGTCGGGGAAGCTGTTTTTT. The chain uses TRBV2 and TRBJ2-2, with a possible D match to TRBD2 (5 bases). From germline, CDR1 is SNHLY and CDR2 FYNNEI. The ends were cut back, 5 bases at V and 12 bases at J, with 13 bases in the middle. CDR3 length equals 12 residues.

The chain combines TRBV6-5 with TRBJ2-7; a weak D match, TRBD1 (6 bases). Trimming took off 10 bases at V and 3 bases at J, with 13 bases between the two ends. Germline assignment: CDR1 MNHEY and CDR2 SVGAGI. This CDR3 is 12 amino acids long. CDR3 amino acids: CATRTANYEQYF. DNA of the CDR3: TGTGCCACCCGGACAGCGAACTACGAGCAGTACTTC.

The CDR3 reads CASSLLGQGENEQYF. In DNA form, the CDR3 reads TGTGCCAGCAGTTTATTGGGACAGGGGGAAAACGAGCAGTACTTC. This chain joins TRBV28 and TRBJ2-7; TRBD1 aligns across 11 bases. The CDR3 length is 15 residues. The germline V gene has CDR1 MDHEN and CDR2 SYDVKM. V shed 1 base, J shed 5 bases, and the junction held 4 bases outside the gene matches. The complete variable domain, with remaining parts taken from reference TRBV28 and TRBJ2-7, reads DVKVTQSSRYLVKRTGEKVFLECVQDMDHENMFWYRQDPGLGLRLIYFSYDVKMKEKGDIPEGYSVSREKKERFSLILESASTNQTSMYLCASSLLGQGENEQYFGPGTRLTVT.

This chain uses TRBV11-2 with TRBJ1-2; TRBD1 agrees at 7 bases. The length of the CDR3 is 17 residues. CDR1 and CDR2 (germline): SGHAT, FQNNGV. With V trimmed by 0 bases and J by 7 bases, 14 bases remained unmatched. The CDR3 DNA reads TGTGCCAGCAGCTTAGAGTCTAGGGTAGGGGGCAAAAGTGGCTACACCTTC. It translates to CASSLESRVGGKSGYTF.

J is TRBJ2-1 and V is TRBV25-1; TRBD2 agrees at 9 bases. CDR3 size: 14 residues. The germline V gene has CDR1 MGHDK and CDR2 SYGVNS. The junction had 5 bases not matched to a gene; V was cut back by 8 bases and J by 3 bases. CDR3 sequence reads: CASVDSGSYNEQFF. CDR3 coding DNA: TGTGCCAGCGTAGATAGCGGGAGCTACAATGAGCAGTTCTTC. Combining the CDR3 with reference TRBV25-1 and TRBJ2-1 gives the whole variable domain EADIYQTPRYLVIGTGKKITLECSQTMGHDKMYWYQQDPGMELHLIHYSYGVNSTEKGDLSSESTVSRIRTEHFPLTLESARPSHTSQYLCASVDSGSYNEQFFGPGTRLTVL.

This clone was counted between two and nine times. CDR3 amino acids: CASTPSGARNQPQHF. CDR3 bases: TGTGCCAGCACTCCTAGCGGGGCTCGCAATCAGCCCCAGCATTTT. V is TRBV28 and J is TRBJ1-5; D possibly corresponds to TRBD1 (5 bases). This CDR3 has 15 residues. Germline V gene sequence: CDR1 MDHEN, CDR2 SYDVKM. V dropped 7 bases and J dropped 2 bases, with 15 bases sitting between them.

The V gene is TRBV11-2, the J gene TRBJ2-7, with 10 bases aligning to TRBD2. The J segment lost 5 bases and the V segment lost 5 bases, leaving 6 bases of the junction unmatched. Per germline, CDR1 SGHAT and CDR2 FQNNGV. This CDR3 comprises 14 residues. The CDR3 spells CASSPGTSDNEQYF. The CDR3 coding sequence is TGTGCCAGCAGCCCCGGGACTAGCGATAACGAGCAGTACTTC.

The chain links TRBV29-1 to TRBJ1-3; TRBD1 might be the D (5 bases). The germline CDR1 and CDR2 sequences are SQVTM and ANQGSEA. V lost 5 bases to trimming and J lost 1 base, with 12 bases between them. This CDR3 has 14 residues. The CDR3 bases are TGCAGCGTTCTAAAACGGGGGTCTGGAAACACCATATATTTT. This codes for CSVLKRGSGNTIYF.